These 20 T cell receptor beta chains were all obtained from the same sample, sequenced in a study of PD-1 blockade in classical Hodgkin lymphoma. All patients relapsed after autologous stem cell transplantation, and brentuximab vedotin exposure varied. TCRdb keeps only in-frame clones here, not all; method: immunoSEQ multiplex PCR. The data contain about 37,000 clones, 76% of them seen just once; the ten biggest clones take up roughly 15%. The sample was peripheral blood mononuclear cells (PBMCs), taken before the second cycle of nivolumab. The receptors come from a human donor with classical Hodgkin lymphoma.

This chain links TRBV7-9 with TRBJ2-7; TRBD2 is a possible D gene (7 bases). The V gene's germline CDR1 is SEHNR and CDR2 FQNEAQ (reference sequence). V lost 5 bases, J lost 0 bases, and 14 bases lay in between. The CDR3 has 15 amino acids. CDR3 nucleotides: TGTGCCAGCAGCATTCAGCGGGACATCTCCTACGAGCAGTACTTC. Translating it yields CASSIQRDISYEQYF.

The chain employs TRBV27 and TRBJ2-3, with D unresolved. Trimming stripped 5 bases from V and 2 bases from J, with 11 bases between. CDR1 MNHEY and CDR2 SMNVEV come from the germline V gene (reference sequence). This CDR3 has 14 residues. The CDR3 coding sequence is TGTGCCAGCAGTCCTTGGATCCTCACAGATACGCAGTATTTT. This codes for CASSPWILTDTQYF.

The CDR3 sequence is CASTFGQGMGNEQFF. The DNA of the CDR3 is TGTGCCAGCACCTTCGGACAGGGGATGGGCAATGAGCAGTTCTTC. This chain uses TRBV2 with TRBJ2-1; 9 bases match TRBD1. J was trimmed by 6 bases and V by 7 bases; bases with no gene match: 10. Germline loops: CDR1 SNHLY, CDR2 FYNNEI. This CDR3 contains 15 residues. Based on the CDR3 plus reference TRBV2 and TRBJ2-1, the full variable domain is EPEVTQTPSHQVTQMGQEVILRCVPISNHLYFYWYRQILGQKVEFLVSFYNNEISEKSEIFDDQFSVERPDGSNFTLKIRSTKLEDSAMYFCASTFGQGMGNEQFFGPGTRLTVL.

On this clone: Other nucleotide sequences in the sample specify the same CDR3. This chain uses TRBV11-2 with TRBJ1-6; no reliable D call. In germline, CDR1 is SGHAT, CDR2 FQNNGV. This CDR3 comprises 13 residues. V lost 2 bases and J 3 bases, leaving 2 bases between the germline ends. The CDR3 loop reads CASSLNYNSPLHF. The DNA of the CDR3 is TGTGCCAGCAGCTTAAACTATAATTCACCCCTCCACTTT.

The sample holds a few counts of this clone. The chain combines TRBV20-1 with TRBJ2-7, with D possibly being TRBD2 (6 bases). With 3 bases removed from V and 6 bases from J, the gap between germline ends came to 9 bases. Germline V CDR1 and CDR2: DFQATT, SNEGSKA (reference sequence). The length of the CDR3 is 11 residues. The CDR3: CSASAGTEQYF. The CDR3 coding sequence is TGCAGTGCTAGTGCGGGGACCGAGCAGTACTTC.

The rearrangement joins TRBV6-5 to TRBJ2-7; D not certain. This CDR3 is built from 15 residues. Trimming cost V 0 bases and J 3 bases, with 12 bases left between them. Germline CDR1 MNHEY, CDR2 SVGAGI. The CDR3 sequence is CASSYSAQVYYEQYF. In DNA, the CDR3 is TGTGCCAGCAGTTACTCGGCGCAGGTTTACTACGAGCAGTACTTC.

As to this clone: The identical CDR3 is also encoded by other nucleotide sequences in the sample. V and J are TRBV5-1 and TRBJ1-1; 7 nucleotides agree with TRBD1. The junction had 5 bases not matched to a gene; V was cut back by 2 bases and J by 1 base. The V gene's germline CDR1 is SGHRS and CDR2 YFSETQ. This CDR3 spans 15 amino acids. The CDR3 region is CASSFGTGENTEAFF. DNA for the CDR3: TGCGCCAGCAGCTTTGGTACAGGGGAGAACACTGAAGCTTTCTTT.

The rearrangement joins TRBV30 to TRBJ1-2; D is unclear. CDR3 length: 13 amino acids. From germline, CDR1 is GTSNPN and CDR2 SVGIG (reference sequence). The germline V and J ends were trimmed by 1 base and 2 bases, with 8 bases remaining between them. CDR3 DNA sequence: TGTGCCTGGAGTGGGGGATTAAACTATGGCTACACCTTC. Protein: CAWSGGLNYGYTF.

V is TRBV5-1 and J is TRBJ1-2; D remains ambiguous. Germline V gene data show CDR1 as SGHRS and CDR2 as YFSETQ. V lost 1 base and J 2 bases, leaving 12 bases between the germline ends. The CDR3 extends over 15 amino acids. The CDR3 nucleotides are TGCGCCAGCAGCTTGTCGGCTAATGGCAACTATGGCTACACCTTC. It translates to CASSLSANGNYGYTF.

This clone showed up just a few times. The rearrangement joins TRBV6-1 to TRBJ1-2, with D perhaps matching TRBD1 (5 bases). The germline V gene encodes CDR1 MNHNS and CDR2 SASEGT. With 2 bases removed from V and 9 bases from J, the gap between germline ends came to 13 bases. The CDR3 is 13 residues long. The CDR3 loop is CASSENAGMSYTF. CDR3 sequence (DNA): TGTGCCAGCAGTGAAAACGCAGGGATGAGCTACACCTTC.

The gene calls are TRBV19 and TRBJ1-3; D remains ambiguous. Trimming pared 3 bases from V and 4 bases from J, leaving 7 bases between. CDR1 and CDR2 (germline): LNHDA, SQIVND (reference sequence). This CDR3 comprises 13 residues. The CDR3 region is CASSIAIGNTIYF. As DNA, the CDR3 is TGTGCCAGTAGTATTGCGATCGGAAACACCATATATTTT. Complete variable domain (other parts from reference TRBV19 and TRBJ1-3): DGGITQSPKYLFRKEGQNVTLSCEQNLNHDAMYWYRQDPGQGLRLIYYSQIVNDFQKGDIAEGYSVSREKKESFPLTVTSAQKNPTAFYLCASSIAIGNTIYFGEGSWLTVV.

The chain is built from TRBV13 and TRBJ2-2; 11 bases agree with TRBD1. The trim removed 5 bases at V and 6 bases at J, leaving 5 bases unmatched. Germline CDR1 reads PRHDT; CDR2 reads FYEKMQ (reference sequence). The CDR3 totals 15 residues. CDR3 sequence reads: CASSLGQGGAGELFF. As DNA, the CDR3 is TGTGCCAGCAGCCTGGGACAGGGGGGCGCCGGGGAGCTGTTTTTT.

CDR3 amino acids: CASGARTYNEQFF. CDR3 sequence (DNA): TGTGCCAGCGGCGCTCGGACATACAATGAGCAGTTCTTC. The chain joins TRBV11-1 to TRBJ2-1; a weak D match, TRBD1 (5 bases). The V gene's germline CDR1 is SGHAT and CDR2 FQDESV (reference sequence). V was shortened by 8 bases and J by 4 bases, with 12 bases between the two germline ends. The CDR3 runs to 13 residues. The whole variable domain, filled in from reference TRBV11-1 and TRBJ2-1, reads EAEVAQSPRYKITEKSQAVAFWCDPISGHATLYWYRQILGQGPELLVQFQDESVVDDSQLPKDRFSAERLKGVDSTLKIQPAELGDSAMYLCASGARTYNEQFFGPGTRLTVL.

This clone was seen a few times. This chain connects TRBV18 to TRBJ1-1, with 7 bases fitting TRBD1. Per the germline V gene, CDR1 is KGHSH and CDR2 is LQKENI. The CDR3 runs to 15 residues. V shed 0 bases and J 5 bases; nucleotides not matched to a gene: 6. The CDR3 nucleotides read TGTGCCAGCTCACCACCGGACAGGTCGGATACTGAAGCTTTCTTT. Protein product: CASSPPDRSDTEAFF.

This chain joins TRBV11-3 and TRBJ2-7; D unclear. This CDR3 contains 14 residues. The germline V gene encodes CDR1 SGHNT and CDR2 YENEEA. Trimming stripped 0 bases from V and 4 bases from J, with 10 bases between. CDR3 protein: CASSLDSHRYEQYF. The CDR3 DNA reads TGTGCCAGCAGCTTAGACAGCCACCGGTACGAGCAGTACTTC. Together with reference TRBV11-3 and TRBJ2-7, the CDR3 gives the full variable domain: EAGVVQSPRYKIIEKKQPVAFWCNPISGHNTLYWYLQNLGQGPELLIRYENEEAVDDSQLPKDRFSAERLKGVDSTLKIQPAELGDSAVYLCASSLDSHRYEQYFGPGTRLTVT.

The chain carries TRBV28 and TRBJ2-4; 12 nucleotides match TRBD2. Germline CDR1 reads MDHEN; CDR2 reads SYDVKM. CDR3 length equals 18 residues. Germline trimming cut 2 bases from V and 2 bases from J; bases unmatched to any gene: 7. The CDR3 DNA is TGTGCCAGCAGTTTACTAGCGGGGGGGCTGGTGACCAAAAACATTCAGTACTTC. Encoded protein: CASSLLAGGLVTKNIQYF.

A few counts support this clone. This chain links TRBV18 with TRBJ1-6; D is perhaps TRBD1 (6 bases). V dropped 6 bases and J dropped 4 bases, with 13 bases sitting between them. Per germline, CDR1 KGHSH and CDR2 LQKENI. The length of the CDR3 is 15 residues. The CDR3 region is CASSEGDAYNSPLHF. For the CDR3, the DNA is TGTGCCAGCTCCGAGGGGGACGCTTATAATTCACCCCTCCACTTT.

This chain joins TRBV7-2 and TRBJ2-7; D perhaps matches TRBD1 (6 bases). CDR1 SGHTA and CDR2 FQGNSA come from the germline V gene. V lost 0 bases and J 5 bases, leaving 14 bases between the germline ends. The CDR3 has 15 amino acids. CDR3 amino acids: CASSLATETGDEQYF. CDR3 DNA sequence: TGTGCCAGCAGCTTAGCGACGGAGACAGGCGACGAGCAGTACTTC.

V gene TRBV5-1 combines with J gene TRBJ2-3, with 8 bases that match TRBD2. Germline V lookup: CDR1 SGHRS, CDR2 YFSETQ. This CDR3 is built from 15 residues. Unmatched junction bases numbered 6, after V lost 2 bases and J lost 4 bases. The CDR3 DNA is TGCGCCAGCAGCTTAGGACTAGCAATAGCAGATACGCAGTATTTT. Translation: CASSLGLAIADTQYF.

V and J are TRBV7-7 and TRBJ1-4, with 12 bases aligning to TRBD1. Germline CDR1 is SSHAT and CDR2 is FNYEAQ (reference sequence). The junction had 8 bases not matched to a gene; V was cut back by 4 bases and J by 2 bases. The CDR3 spans 18 residues. The CDR3 sequence is CASSSPGQGAETNEKLFF. CDR3 nucleotide sequence: TGTGCCAGCAGCTCCCCGGGACAGGGGGCTGAGACTAATGAAAAACTGTTTTTT.